Below, 16 T cell receptor beta chains from the same sample are listed, as sequenced in a study of PD-1 blockade in classical Hodgkin lymphoma. Only in-frame clones appear in the TCRdb table, and some are missing; sequencing was by immunoSEQ multiplex PCR. This table has 110,000 or so clones, roughly nine tenths appearing once. All patients relapsed after autologous stem cell transplantation, and brentuximab vedotin exposure varied. The source was peripheral blood mononuclear cells (PBMCs), collected before the second cycle of nivolumab. These TCRs come from a human donor with classical Hodgkin lymphoma.

This clone was found once. The chain links TRBV7-9 to TRBJ2-7, with 7 bases that match TRBD2. Germline loops: CDR1 SEHNR, CDR2 FQNEAQ (reference sequence). Germline trimming cut 4 bases from V and 1 base from J; bases unmatched to any gene: 4. CDR3 length equals 14 residues. Here the CDR3 DNA reads TGTGCCAGCAGCTCCGCACTAGCGTCCTACGAGCAGTACTTC. The encoded protein is CASSSALASYEQYF.

The chain has TRBV6-5 and TRBJ2-7; the D gene could be TRBD1 or TRBD2 (5 bases each). Germline CDR1 reads MNHEY; CDR2 reads SVGAGI. Trimming stripped 3 bases from V and 2 bases from J, with 14 bases between. This CDR3 contains 15 residues. In DNA, the CDR3 is TGTGCCAGCAGTTATGGGGCTTCGGGGACCTACGAGCAGTACTTC. Amino acids: CASSYGASGTYEQYF.

The gene calls are TRBV18 and TRBJ1-2; no definite D call. Germline CDR1 reads KGHSH; CDR2 reads LQKENI. The CDR3 is 13 residues long. Between the trimmed V and J ends, which lost 3 bases and 8 bases, there was a span of 13 bases. In nucleotides, the CDR3 is TGTGCCAGCTCACCGCGGGAGACGGGGGGCTACACCTTC. Encoded protein: CASSPRETGGYTF.

CDR3: CASSLGFIGGSTDTQYF. The DNA for the CDR3 is TGTGCCAGCAGCTTAGGGTTCATCGGGGGGAGCACAGATACGCAGTATTTT. J is TRBJ2-3 and V is TRBV11-2; TRBD2 agrees at 7 bases. V dropped 1 base and J dropped 0; count of bases not matched to a gene: 7. The CDR3 contains 17 residues. The V gene's germline CDR1 is SGHAT and CDR2 FQNNGV.

The V and J genes are TRBV6-6 and TRBJ2-1; 9 positions match TRBD2. V lost 6 bases and J lost 5; bases outside the gene matches: 2. The V gene's germline CDR1 is MNHNY and CDR2 SVGAGI (reference sequence). CDR3 length: 13 residues. Here the CDR3 reads CASSRLADNEQFF. The CDR3 DNA is TGTGCCAGCAGCCGACTAGCGGACAATGAGCAGTTCTTC.

This clone was picked up one time. The chain employs TRBV7-9 and TRBJ2-3, with D perhaps matching TRBD1 or TRBD2 (6 bases each). CDR1 and CDR2 from the germline V gene are SEHNR and FQNEAQ (reference sequence). The CDR3 spans 15 residues. Trimming cost V 4 bases and J 1 base, with 12 bases left between them. In DNA, the CDR3 is TGTGCCAGCAGCTCGAACAGGGAGGGCACAGATACGCAGTATTTT. This gives the protein CASSSNREGTDTQYF.

The gene calls are TRBV6-5 and TRBJ2-2, with D perhaps matching TRBD1 or TRBD2 (5 bases each). Trimming pared 7 bases from V and 3 bases from J, leaving 12 bases between. The CDR3 loop spans 14 amino acids. Looked up from germline, CDR1 is MNHEY and CDR2 is SVGAGI. The CDR3 DNA reads as TGTGCCAGCACATTTCAGGGACACACCGGGGAGCTGTTTTTT. Protein sequence: CASTFQGHTGELFF.

The chain recombines TRBV18 with TRBJ2-2; D ambiguous. The V gene lost 0 bases and the J gene lost 5 bases, with 4 bases spanning the gap. This CDR3 is built from 13 residues. Germline V gene sequence: CDR1 KGHSH, CDR2 LQKENI. This CDR3 is CASSPPSTGELFF. The CDR3 DNA reads TGTGCCAGCTCACCACCGTCTACCGGGGAGCTGTTTTTT.

The rearrangement uses TRBV4-1 and TRBJ1-5; D is ambiguous. The germline V gene has CDR1 MGHRA and CDR2 YSYEKL. V shed 0 bases and J shed 4 bases, with 10 bases lying between them. The CDR3 contains 15 residues. The CDR3 loop is CASSQERGTNQPQHF. For the CDR3, the DNA is TGCGCCAGCAGCCAAGAGCGAGGAACAAATCAGCCCCAGCATTTT.

The chain couples TRBV6-4 to TRBJ2-1; TRBD2 matches at 9 bases. The germline V gene has CDR1 MRHNA and CDR2 SNTAGT. The CDR3 contains 15 residues. Losses at the gene ends were 4 bases for V and 10 bases for J; bases not matched to a gene: 11. The CDR3 nucleotides are TGTGCCAGCAGTGTAATTAGCGGGAGCGGTATCGAGCAGTTCTTC. Protein sequence: CASSVISGSGIEQFF.

The V and J genes are TRBV10-1 and TRBJ2-2, with no clear D. Looked up from germline, CDR1 is WNHNN and CDR2 is SYGVQD (reference sequence). Trimming removed 7 bases from V and 0 bases from J, with 3 bases in between. The CDR3 extends over 12 amino acids. Written as DNA, the CDR3 is TGCGCCAGCAATACGAACACCGGGGAGCTGTTTTTT. It translates to CASNTNTGELFF.

J is TRBJ2-1 and V is TRBV5-1, with D perhaps matching TRBD1 (6 bases). V lost 4 bases and J 6 bases, leaving 11 bases between the germline ends. The CDR3 has 13 residues. Germline V gene lookup returns CDR1 SGHRS and CDR2 YFSETQ. In DNA, the CDR3 is TGCGCCAGCAGCCTTGGACAGATCAATGAGCAGTTCTTC. It translates to CASSLGQINEQFF.

The chain uses TRBV2 and TRBJ2-5, with 7 positions matching TRBD2. The CDR3 is 14 residues long. Per the germline V gene, CDR1 is SNHLY and CDR2 is FYNNEI. After removal of 4 bases from V and 5 bases from J, the junction contained 7 bases not matched to a gene. This CDR3 is CASSGSGISETQYF. The CDR3 DNA is TGTGCCAGCAGTGGCAGCGGGATTAGTGAGACCCAGTACTTC.

The chain is built from TRBV18 and TRBJ2-7, with D unresolved. Per germline, CDR1 KGHSH and CDR2 LQKENI. This CDR3 is 15 amino acids long. The V end was cut by 3 bases, the J end by 0 bases, with 12 bases between. The CDR3: CASSPDPRSSYEQYF. In DNA form, the CDR3 reads TGTGCCAGCTCACCGGACCCTCGGAGCTCCTACGAGCAGTACTTC. The variable domain in full, with the rest retrieved from reference TRBV18 and TRBJ2-7, is NAGVMQNPRHLVRRRGQEARLRCSPMKGHSHVYWYRQLPEEGLKFMVYLQKENIIDESGMPKERFSAEFPKEGPSILRIQQVVRGDSAAYFCASSPDPRSSYEQYFGPGTRLTVT.

As for this clone: Within the sample, other DNA sequences also encode this same CDR3. The chain links TRBV7-9 to TRBJ2-2, with TRBD1 identical over 8 bases. V dropped 1 base and J dropped 5; count of bases not matched to a gene: 0. This CDR3 region has 14 residues. The germline V gene has CDR1 SEHNR and CDR2 FQNEAQ (reference sequence). CDR3 sequence reads: CASSLGQGTGELFF. CDR3 DNA sequence: TGTGCCAGCAGCTTAGGACAGGGGACCGGGGAGCTGTTTTTT.

The chain has TRBV19 and TRBJ1-1, with D perhaps matching TRBD1 (6 bases). The germline gives CDR1 LNHDA, CDR2 SQIVND (reference sequence). Trimming stripped 5 bases from V and 5 bases from J, with 21 bases between. This CDR3 region has 16 residues. The DNA for the CDR3 is TGTGCCAGTAGTGGGACAATCGATCTTGCGGAGACTGAAGCTTTCTTT. Amino acid sequence: CASSGTIDLAETEAFF.